These 30 T cell receptor beta chains originate from one sample sequenced in a study of blood T cell repertoires in COVID-19. Generated by immunoSEQ multiplex PCR, the TCRdb table keeps only in-frame clones and is missing some. Of 270,000 or so clones in the sample, roughly 89% were seen once. Sequencing was performed on peripheral blood. These receptors originate from a woman in her sixties or seventies with COVID-19, enrolled during active disease.

The gene calls are TRBV7-6 and TRBJ2-1, with 11 bases matching TRBD2. Germline V CDR1 and CDR2: SGHVS, FNYEAQ. V shed 3 bases, J shed 0 bases, and the junction held 10 bases outside the gene matches. The CDR3 contains 19 residues. In DNA form, the CDR3 reads TGTGCCAGCAGCTTGGATTATCCGGGACTAGCGGCCTCCTACAATGAGCAGTTCTTC. Protein sequence: CASSLDYPGLAASYNEQFF.

V usage is TRBV6-2 or TRBV6-3 and J usage is TRBJ1-2, with 7 bases matching TRBD1. V was pared by 3 bases and J by 6 bases, with 7 bases of the junction left unmatched. The CDR3 covers 14 residues. Germline V gives CDR1 MNHEY, CDR2 SVGEGT. The CDR3 DNA reads TGTGCCAGCAGTTATAGGGGGCAGGAAGATGGCTACACCTTC. Protein sequence: CASSYRGQEDGYTF.

The chain combines TRBV6-4 with TRBJ1-2; 11 bases are a match to TRBD1. CDR1 is MRHNA and CDR2 is SNTAGT in the germline V gene. The CDR3 sequence is 13 residues long. V lost 6 bases, J lost 7 bases, and 4 bases stayed unmatched. As DNA, the CDR3 is TGTGCCAGCAGAGCGGACAGGGGGCTTGGCTACACCTTC. This gives the protein CASRADRGLGYTF.

The chain links TRBV15 to TRBJ1-6; D not resolved. V lost 0 bases to trimming and J lost 8 bases, with 11 bases between them. Germline CDR1 LNHNV, CDR2 YYDKDF (reference sequence). The CDR3 is made up of 15 amino acids. The CDR3 is CATSRDGSGDSPLHF. The DNA of the CDR3 is TGTGCCACCAGCAGAGATGGGAGCGGGGATTCACCCCTCCACTTT.

This clone was seen only once. The rearrangement joins TRBV6-5 to TRBJ2-7, with D perhaps matching TRBD1 (6 bases). The V end lost 2 bases, the J end lost 4 bases, and 12 bases lay between the germline ends. Germline CDR1 is MNHEY and CDR2 is SVGAGI. The CDR3 is 14 amino acids. Here the CDR3 reads CASSYDRFSYEQYF. The CDR3 DNA is TGTGCCAGCAGTTACGACAGGTTTTCTTACGAGCAGTACTTC.

In regard to this clone: Other DNA sequences of this sample code for an identical CDR3. This rearrangement joins TRBV9 to TRBJ1-5, with no clear D. V was shortened by 0 bases and J by 6 bases, with 7 bases between the two germline ends. Per the germline V gene, CDR1 is SGDLS and CDR2 is YYNGEE. This CDR3 contains 13 residues. Written as DNA, the CDR3 is TGTGCCAGCAGCGTAGGCGGGTTTCAGCCCCAGCATTTT. Its protein product is CASSVGGFQPQHF. The whole variable domain, filled in from reference TRBV9 and TRBJ1-5, reads DSGVTQTPKHLITATGQRVTLRCSPRSGDLSVYWYQQSLDQGLQFLIQYYNGEERAKGNILERFSAQQFPDLHSELNLSSLELGDSALYFCASSVGGFQPQHFGDGTRLSIL.

The chain uses TRBV4-2 and TRBJ1-3, with D unclear. With 0 bases removed from V and 4 bases from J, the gap between germline ends came to 16 bases. Germline assignment: CDR1 LGHNA and CDR2 YNFKEQ. The CDR3 is made up of 17 amino acids. DNA for the CDR3: TGTGCCAGCAGCCAAGACCCGAGAGTGGAGAGAGGAAACACCATATATTTT. Amino acid sequence: CASSQDPRVERGNTIYF.

The V gene is TRBV9, the J gene TRBJ1-4; possibly TRBD1 for D (5 bases). The CDR3 is 14 residues long. V was clipped by 0 bases and J by 6 bases, with 9 bases between them. CDR1 and CDR2 (germline): SGDLS, YYNGEE. This CDR3 reads CASSVEQEDEKLFF. DNA for the CDR3: TGTGCCAGCAGCGTAGAACAGGAAGATGAAAAACTGTTTTTT.

Here the CDR3 DNA reads TGCAGCGCAGGGACAGGGGGAGAGGGGACCCAGTACTTC. This codes for CSAGTGGEGTQYF. The chain uses TRBV29-1 and TRBJ2-5; 11 bases match TRBD1. Unmatched junction bases numbered 8, after V lost 7 bases and J lost 7 bases. This CDR3 spans 13 amino acids. From germline, CDR1 is SQVTM and CDR2 ANQGSEA.

This chain connects TRBV6-2 or TRBV6-3 to TRBJ1-1; TRBD1 aligns across 10 bases. CDR3 size: 17 residues. Trimming removed 4 bases from V and 1 base from J; junction bases left unmatched: 9. Looked up from germline, CDR1 is MNHEY and CDR2 is SVGEGT. CDR3 DNA sequence: TGTGCCAGCAGTTTATATCGGACAGGGGGAGGGAACACTGAAGCTTTCTTT. This encodes CASSLYRTGGGNTEAFF.

This clone was seen only once. V gene TRBV3-1 (or the pseudogene TRBV3-2) combines with J gene TRBJ1-6, with D perhaps TRBD1 (5 bases). Germline V gene data show CDR1 as LGHDT and CDR2 as YNNKEL (reference sequence). With 0 bases removed from V and 5 bases from J, the gap between germline ends came to 11 bases. This CDR3 region has 16 residues. CDR3 sequence (DNA): TGTGCCAGCAGCCAAGATGTTGGGACTAATAATTCACCCCTCCACTTT. This gives the protein CASSQDVGTNNSPLHF.

The chain links TRBV2 to TRBJ1-4, with 8 bases lining up with TRBD1. The CDR3 is made up of 15 amino acids. Per germline, CDR1 SNHLY and CDR2 FYNNEI. V lost 1 base to trimming and J lost 8 bases; unmatched junction nucleotides: 6. CDR3 nucleotide sequence: TGTGCCAGCAGTGAAGGGAGGACAGGGCGGGAAAAACTGTTTTTT. Amino acids: CASSEGRTGREKLFF.

This clone was observed a handful of times. Its ends do not fully match the called genes, so a read error is possible. The rearrangement links TRBV27 to TRBJ1-6; 10 nucleotides agree with TRBD1. This CDR3 has 14 amino acids. Germline lookup yields CDR1 MNHEY and CDR2 SMNVEV (reference sequence). Here the CDR3 DNA reads TGTGCCAGCAGTCGATACCCCGGGACAGGGGTTTTCCAGTTT. Protein product: CASSRYPGTGVFQF.

This clone has just one count. The V gene is TRBV4-3, the J gene TRBJ1-1; the D is unclear. This CDR3 region has 14 residues. Germline lookup yields CDR1 LGHNA and CDR2 YSLEER. V lost 2 bases, J lost 5 bases, and 12 bases lay in between. CDR3 in DNA: TGCGCCAGCAGCCAATGGCGGGAAGGAACTGAAGCTTTCTTT. Residues: CASSQWREGTEAFF.

The CDR3 DNA is TGTGCCAGCAGCCCATCGGGACAGGGGGCTGAAGCTTTCTTT. Translation: CASSPSGQGAEAFF. V is TRBV3-1 (or the pseudogene TRBV3-2) and J is TRBJ1-1, with 11 bases fitting TRBD1. Losses at the gene ends were 4 bases for V and 6 bases for J; bases not matched to a gene: 4. This CDR3 is built from 14 residues. Germline V gene sequence: CDR1 LGHDT, CDR2 YNNKEL (reference sequence).

The V call is TRBV27, the J call TRBJ1-6, with TRBD1 identical over 7 bases. This CDR3 region has 16 residues. Germline CDR1 is MNHEY and CDR2 is SMNVEV (reference sequence). The V segment lost 5 bases and the J segment 10 bases; nucleotides outside the gene matches: 14. CDR3 in amino acids: CASSIRQGYAWSPLHF. In DNA, the CDR3 is TGTGCCAGCAGTATACGACAGGGCTACGCTTGGTCACCCCTCCACTTT.

This chain connects TRBV4-3 to TRBJ1-1, with a possible D match to TRBD1 (5 bases). The V gene's germline CDR1 is LGHNA and CDR2 YSLEER. The CDR3 covers 14 residues. V was shortened by 0 bases and J by 10 bases, with 15 bases between the two germline ends. This chain's CDR3 is CASSQDAGRNRAFF. In DNA, the CDR3 is TGCGCCAGCAGCCAAGACGCAGGGAGGAATCGAGCTTTCTTT.

This chain connects TRBV3-1 (or the pseudogene TRBV3-2) to TRBJ2-1; 8 bases fit TRBD1. CDR1 is LGHDT and CDR2 is YNNKEL in the germline V gene (reference sequence). V shed 4 bases and J 9 bases; nucleotides not matched to a gene: 8. The CDR3 runs 14 residues. Written as DNA, the CDR3 is TGTGCCAGCAGCCTGGGCAGGGGGCACAGTGAGCAGTTCTTC. Protein sequence: CASSLGRGHSEQFF.

This clone was detected a few times. The chain couples TRBV18 to TRBJ1-4; possible D gene TRBD1, 5 bases. Germline V gives CDR1 KGHSH, CDR2 LQKENI. The CDR3 loop spans 16 amino acids. V lost 6 bases to trimming and J lost 3 bases, with 17 bases between them. Written as DNA, the CDR3 is TGTGCCAGCTCGTTCCAGGGAATCCAAGCTAATGAAAAACTGTTTTTT. Protein sequence: CASSFQGIQANEKLFF.

This clone has a handful of counts. This chain links TRBV5-5 with TRBJ1-2; D is uncertain. The germline V and J ends were trimmed by 2 bases and 14 bases, with 10 bases remaining between them. CDR3 length: 10 residues. Germline CDR1 and CDR2: SGHKS and YYEKEE (reference sequence). Here the CDR3 DNA reads TGTGCCAGCAGCTTCCCAAAATTTACCTTC. Its protein product is CASSFPKFTF.

The chain carries TRBV2 and TRBJ2-3; D gene unclear. The CDR3 consists of 14 residues. CDR1 is SNHLY and CDR2 is FYNNEI in the germline V gene. Trimming stripped 8 bases from V and 0 bases from J, with 12 bases between. CDR3 DNA sequence: TGTGCCAGCTTATACGAGGAAAGCACAGATACGCAGTATTTT. Translated: CASLYEESTDTQYF.

The rearrangement links TRBV12-3 or TRBV12-4 to TRBJ1-3, with D unresolved. V was trimmed by 6 bases and J by 8 bases, leaving 11 bases between them. This CDR3 is 12 amino acids long. CDR3 DNA: TGTGCCAGCAGCCTATTGGGAGACACCATATATTTT. This encodes CASSLLGDTIYF.

The V call is TRBV9, the J call TRBJ2-2; 9 bases match TRBD1. The V gene end was trimmed by 2 bases and the J gene end by 0 bases; junction bases not matched to a gene: 2. Germline V gives CDR1 SGDLS, CDR2 YYNGEE. There are 16 residues in the CDR3. The CDR3 coding sequence is TGTGCCAGCAGCGTGAGGACAGGGGCGAACACCGGGGAGCTGTTTTTT. Its protein is CASSVRTGANTGELFF.

The V and J genes are TRBV7-2 and TRBJ2-5, with TRBD2 matching 7 bases. The CDR3 runs 15 residues. CDR1 and CDR2 from the germline V gene are SGHTA and FQGNSA. After removal of 0 bases from V and 5 bases from J, the junction contained 6 bases not matched to a gene. The CDR3 bases are TGTGCCAGCAGCTTAGCGCGGGGGTTTGGGGAGACCCAGTACTTC. Its translation is CASSLARGFGETQYF.

The V call is TRBV9, the J call TRBJ2-7; TRBD1 agrees at 10 bases. V shed 7 bases, J shed 0 bases, and the junction held 4 bases outside the gene matches. In germline, CDR1 is SGDLS, CDR2 YYNGEE. CDR3 length: 14 residues. The CDR3 region is CASARTGGSYEQYF. CDR3 nucleotide sequence: TGTGCCAGCGCGAGGACAGGGGGCTCCTACGAGCAGTACTTC.

The V and J genes are TRBV6-5 and TRBJ2-7; tentatively, D is TRBD1 (5 bases). The germline CDR1 and CDR2 sequences are MNHEY and SVGAGI. V shed 0 bases and J shed 2 bases, with 14 bases lying between them. This CDR3 is built from 16 residues. The CDR3 region has the DNA TGTGCCAGCAGTTACTCTTTAGGGGTTGGCGCCTACGAGCAGTACTTC. Its protein is CASSYSLGVGAYEQYF.

This clone was seen just once. The rearrangement joins TRBV18 to TRBJ2-7; 8 bases are shared with TRBD1. The V segment lost 3 bases and the J segment 4 bases; nucleotides outside the gene matches: 5. Germline V gene data show CDR1 as KGHSH and CDR2 as LQKENI. This CDR3 contains 14 residues. DNA for the CDR3: TGTGCCAGCTCACCCCCCCAGGGGGCGTACGAGCAGTACTTC. This gives the protein CASSPPQGAYEQYF.

This clone was observed a single time. This rearrangement joins TRBV18 to TRBJ2-1, with 8 nucleotides matching TRBD2. CDR1 and CDR2 (germline): KGHSH, LQKENI. V was clipped by 2 bases and J by 4 bases; unmatched bases: 1. The CDR3 totals 14 residues. CDR3 nucleotide sequence: TGTGCCAGCTCACCAAGCGGGAGATACAATGAGCAGTTCTTC. Protein: CASSPSGRYNEQFF.

The J gene is TRBJ1-3, the V gene TRBV7-2, with 8 bases fitting TRBD1. The CDR3 is 16 residues long. The germline CDR1 and CDR2 sequences are SGHTA and FQGNSA. Trimming at V came to 0 bases and at J to 3 bases, leaving 4 bases not matched to a gene. The CDR3 here is CASSLAPTGDGNTIYF. The CDR3 nucleotides read TGTGCCAGCAGCTTAGCCCCGACAGGGGATGGAAACACCATATATTTT. The full variable domain, in which reference TRBV7-2 and TRBJ1-3 provide the parts outside the CDR3, is GAGVSQSPSNKVTEKGKDVELRCDPISGHTALYWYRQSLGQGLEFLIYFQGNSAPDKSGLPSDRFSAERTGGSVSTLTIQRTQQEDSAVYLCASSLAPTGDGNTIYFGEGSWLTVV.

J is TRBJ2-1 and V is TRBV19; 9 nucleotides align to TRBD2. Unmatched junction bases numbered 4, after V lost 2 bases and J lost 5 bases. Germline-derived CDR1 and CDR2 are LNHDA and SQIVND (reference sequence). The CDR3 loop spans 15 amino acids. CDR3 sequence reads: CASSISSGGDNEQFF. DNA for the CDR3: TGTGCCAGTAGTATAAGTAGCGGGGGTGACAATGAGCAGTTCTTC.